These 8 T cell receptor beta chains originate from one sample sequenced in a study of graft-versus-host responses after intestinal transplantation (dated by TCRdb to 2020 to 2023). Library prep was done by the immunoSEQ multiplex PCR assay. This immuneACCESS table, as held by TCRdb, lists in-frame sequences with V and J called but not all clones. Of the missing ones, under half trace to an unresolved V gene in checked studies; the others have no known cause. This sample is represented by approximately 89,000 clones; over 75% of them were singletons. 15% to 20% of the sample lies in the top ten. Material: PBMCs, obtained 450 to 480 days after intestinal transplant. The source of these receptors is a human patient who received an intestinal transplant, so some T cells may come from the graft donor.

This rearrangement joins TRBV6-5 to TRBJ2-1; tentative D call: TRBD2 (6 bases). Trimming took 6 bases from V and 2 from J, leaving 11 bases between them. CDR3 length: 14 residues. From germline, CDR1 is MNHEY and CDR2 SVGAGI. Written as DNA, the CDR3 is TGTGCCAGCAGACGGGACTTGGCCTACAATGAGCAGTTCTTC. Translated, it gives CASRRDLAYNEQFF.

The CDR3 loop reads CASSLDPAYEQYF. The CDR3 region has the DNA TGCGCCAGCAGCTTGGATCCAGCCTACGAGCAGTACTTC. The chain joins TRBV5-1 to TRBJ2-7; D ambiguous. Germline V lookup: CDR1 SGHRS, CDR2 YFSETQ. The CDR3 has 13 residues. Trimming left V 0 bases short and J 2 bases short, with 6 bases between.

V and J are TRBV5-3 and TRBJ1-2; 7 nucleotides align to TRBD1. TRBV5-3 belongs to the ORF category, with a function that is uncertain. With 7 bases clipped from V and 5 bases from J, the junction kept 11 bases outside the gene matches. The CDR3 extends over 14 amino acids. The CDR3 region has the DNA TGTGCCAGACGACGGGACAGAAAAAGTTATGGCTACACCTTC. Protein product: CARRRDRKSYGYTF.

This clone was seen a single time. This chain joins TRBV7-9 and TRBJ1-1; D possibly corresponds to TRBD1 (5 bases). V gave up 6 bases and J gave up 1 base, with 15 bases separating them. This CDR3 contains 15 residues. Germline V gene sequence: CDR1 SEHNR, CDR2 FQNEAQ (reference sequence). The CDR3 DNA follows: TGTGCCAGCAGGCAGAACCGGGGGAAGAACACTGAAGCTTTCTTT. Protein sequence: CASRQNRGKNTEAFF. The full variable domain, its missing parts supplied by reference TRBV7-9 and TRBJ1-1, is DTGVSQNPRHKITKRGQNVTFRCDPISEHNRLYWYRQTLGQGPEFLTYFQNEAQLEKSRLLSDRFSAERPKGSFSTLEIQRTEQGDSAMYLCASRQNRGKNTEAFFGQGTRLTVV.

As for this clone: This likely reflects a read error, since a far larger clone is one base away. This chain joins TRBV5-5 and TRBJ2-5; tentatively, D is TRBD1 or TRBD2 (5 bases each). CDR3 length equals 14 residues. The V and J ends lost 4 bases and 8 bases respectively, with 18 bases between them. Germline V lookup: CDR1 SGHKS, CDR2 YYEKEE (reference sequence). The chain's CDR3 is CASSPGPGVGTQYF. As DNA, the CDR3 is TGTGCCAGCAGCCCGGGACCTGGGGTTGGAACCCAGTACTTC. Full variable domain (missing parts from reference TRBV5-5 and TRBJ2-5): DAGVTQSPTHLIKTRGQQVTLRCSPISGHKSVSWYQQVLGQGPQFIFQYYEKEERGRGNFPDRFSARQFPNYSSELNVNALLLGDSALYLCASSPGPGVGTQYFGPGTRLLVL.

CDR3 DNA: TGTGCCAGCTCACCGGACAGAGCCTACGAGCAGTACTTC. Protein product: CASSPDRAYEQYF. The chain carries TRBV18 and TRBJ2-7; tentatively, D is TRBD1 (6 bases). The CDR3 covers 13 residues. The V end lost 3 bases, the J end lost 2 bases, and 8 bases lay between the germline ends. Germline CDR1 and CDR2: KGHSH and LQKENI.

This clone was recorded once. The chain links TRBV5-6 to TRBJ1-1; D is unclear. The germline CDR1 and CDR2 sequences are SGHDT and YYEEEE. The ends were cut back, 1 base at V and 0 bases at J, with 7 bases in the middle. The CDR3 runs to 14 residues. The CDR3 sequence: CASSLSGMNTEAFF. The CDR3 DNA reads TGTGCCAGCAGCTTGAGTGGCATGAACACTGAAGCTTTCTTT.

The chain couples TRBV5-6 to TRBJ2-6, with a weak D call TRBD2 (5 bases). This CDR3 region has 15 residues. Germline loops: CDR1 SGHDT, CDR2 YYEEEE. Trimming cost V 5 bases and J 0 bases, with 9 bases left between them. The CDR3 DNA reads TGTGCCAGCAGTGATCGGGGCTCTGGGGCCAACGTCCTGACTTTC. Its protein product is CASSDRGSGANVLTF.